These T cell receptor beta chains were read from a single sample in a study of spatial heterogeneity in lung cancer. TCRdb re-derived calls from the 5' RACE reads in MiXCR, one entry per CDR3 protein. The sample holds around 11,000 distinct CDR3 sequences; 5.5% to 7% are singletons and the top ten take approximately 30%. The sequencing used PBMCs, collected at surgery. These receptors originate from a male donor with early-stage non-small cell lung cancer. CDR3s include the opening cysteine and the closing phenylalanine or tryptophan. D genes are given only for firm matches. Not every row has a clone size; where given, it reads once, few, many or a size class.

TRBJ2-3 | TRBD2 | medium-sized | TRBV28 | CASSLGLVGTDTQYF | TGTGCCAGCAGCCTTGGACTAGTTGGCACAGATACGCAGTATTTT
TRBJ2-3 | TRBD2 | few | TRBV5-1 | CASSSLTSGRSTDTQYF | TGCGCCAGCAGCTCGTTGACTAGCGGGAGAAGCACAGATACGCAGTATTTT
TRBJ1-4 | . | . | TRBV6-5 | CASSFDTTNEKLFF | TGTGCCAGCAGTTTCGATACAACTAATGAAAAACTGTTTTTT
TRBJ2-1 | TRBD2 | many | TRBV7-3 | CASSYSGGGNEQFF | TGTGCCAGCAGCTATAGCGGGGGCGGGAATGAGCAGTTCTTC
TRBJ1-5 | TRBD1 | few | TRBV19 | CASSGDRAQPQHF | TGTGCCAGTAGTGGGGACAGGGCCCAGCCCCAGCATTTT
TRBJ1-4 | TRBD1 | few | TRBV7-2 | CASSLGEGAAGEKLFF | TGTGCCAGCAGCTTAGGGGAGGGGGCAGCAGGAGAAAAACTGTTTTTT
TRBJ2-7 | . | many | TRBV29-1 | CSVGLHAGPLSSYEQYF | TGCAGCGTTGGACTACACGCGGGACCCTTGAGCTCCTACGAGCAGTACTTC
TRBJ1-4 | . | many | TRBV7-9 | CASSLAGAQNEKLFF | TGTGCCAGCAGCTTAGCGGGGGCTCAAAATGAAAAACTGTTTTTT
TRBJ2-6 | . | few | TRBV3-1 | CASSQDRTSGANVLTF | TGTGCCAGCAGCCAAGACAGGACCTCTGGGGCCAACGTCCTGACTTTC
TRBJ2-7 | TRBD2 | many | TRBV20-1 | CSARDRRLAASYEQYF | TGCAGTGCTAGAGATCGTAGGCTAGCGGCATCCTACGAGCAGTACTTC
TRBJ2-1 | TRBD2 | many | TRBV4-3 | CASSQNPGLAGYNEQFF | TGCGCCAGCAGCCAGAACCCGGGACTAGCAGGATACAATGAGCAGTTCTTC
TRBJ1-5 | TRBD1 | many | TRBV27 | CASSGDRGKAQHF | TGTGCCAGCAGCGGGGACAGGGGGAAAGCCCAGCATTTT
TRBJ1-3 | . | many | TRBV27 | CANQDRIAGNTIYF | TGTGCCAACCAGGACAGAATTGCTGGAAACACCATATATTTT
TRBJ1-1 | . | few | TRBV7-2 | CASSVDRNMNTEAFF | TGTGCCAGCAGCGTAGACAGGAACATGAACACTGAAGCTTTCTTT
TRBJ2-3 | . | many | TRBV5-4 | CASSRVPAPSTDTQYF | TGTGCCAGCAGCCGGGTGCCAGCCCCTAGCACAGATACGCAGTATTTT
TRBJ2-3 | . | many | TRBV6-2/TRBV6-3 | CASSYLIGDTQYF | TGTGCCAGCAGTTATTTGATAGGAGATACGCAGTATTTT
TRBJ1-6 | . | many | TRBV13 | CASSLDGESPLHF | TGTGCCAGCAGCTTAGATGGAGAATCACCCCTCCACTTT
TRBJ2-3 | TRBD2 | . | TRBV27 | CASSLAASTDTQYF | TGTGCCAGCAGCCTAGCGGCTAGCACAGATACGCAGTATTTT
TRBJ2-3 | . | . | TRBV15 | CATSREVRAFASTDTQYF | TGTGCCACCAGCAGAGAGGTCAGGGCCTTCGCTAGCACAGATACGCAGTATTTT
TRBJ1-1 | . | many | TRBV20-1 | CSARGRREAFF | TGCAGTGCTCGAGGCCGCAGGGAAGCTTTCTTT
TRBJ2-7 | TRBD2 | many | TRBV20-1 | CSAPGEGSYEQYF | TGCAGTGCTCCCGGGGAGGGCAGCTACGAGCAGTACTTC
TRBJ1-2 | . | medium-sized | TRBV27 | CASSPNPPGLNPYGYTF | TGTGCCAGCAGTCCGAATCCTCCGGGACTGAATCCCTATGGCTACACCTTC
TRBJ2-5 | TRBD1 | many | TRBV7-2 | CASSAYGQGETQYF | TGTGCCAGCAGCGCGTATGGACAGGGAGAGACCCAGTACTTC
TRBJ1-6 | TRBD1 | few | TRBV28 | CASSSPGQVTPPLHF | TGTGCCAGCAGTTCTCCGGGACAGGTGACGCCACCCCTCCACTTT
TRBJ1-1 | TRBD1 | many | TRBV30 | CAWIARTGWSEAFF | TGTGCCTGGATTGCACGGACAGGGTGGAGTGAAGCTTTCTTT
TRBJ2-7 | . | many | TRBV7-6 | CASSPSTGTYDSYEQYF | TGTGCCAGCAGCCCGAGTACCGGGACTTATGACTCCTACGAGCAGTACTTC
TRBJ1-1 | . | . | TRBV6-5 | CASSYNRNTEAFF | TGTGCCAGCAGTTACAACAGGAACACTGAAGCTTTCTTT